This entry lists 11 T cell receptor beta chains sequenced from one sample in a study of T cell responses to AZD1222 COVID-19 vaccine. TCRdb's table, derived via immunoSEQ multiplex PCR, lists solely in-frame clones and lacks some. The sample has about 72,000 clones, 80% to 90% seen once. Sample: peripheral blood, taken 28 days after the second AZD1222 dose. Receptors were obtained from an adult who received the AZD1222 COVID-19 vaccine.

V and J are TRBV27 and TRBJ1-4; D is perhaps TRBD1 (5 bases). CDR1 and CDR2 (germline): MNHEY, SMNVEV (reference sequence). The CDR3 sequence is 14 residues long. V gave up 5 bases and J gave up 7 bases, with 14 bases separating them. CDR3 amino acids: CASSPWGDSEKLFF. The CDR3 nucleotides read TGTGCCAGCAGTCCGTGGGGAGACAGTGAAAAACTGTTTTTT.

This sequence joins TRBV19 and TRBJ1-1; maybe TRBD1 (5 bases). V was clipped by 3 bases and J by 1 base, with 9 bases between them. The CDR3 is 14 residues long. The V gene's germline CDR1 is LNHDA and CDR2 SQIVND (reference sequence). In DNA form, the CDR3 reads TGTGCCAGTAGTATCGCAGGGCCGAACACTGAAGCTTTCTTT. Its translation is CASSIAGPNTEAFF.

This chain joins TRBV5-1 and TRBJ2-5; a weak D match, TRBD2 (6 bases). Trimming took off 1 base at V and 5 bases at J, with 12 bases between the two ends. The CDR3 is 14 residues long. Germline CDR1 and CDR2: SGHRS and YFSETQ. The CDR3 loop is CASSLNQGGETQYF. CDR3 nucleotides: TGCGCCAGCAGCTTGAACCAGGGAGGTGAGACCCAGTACTTC.

This sequence joins TRBV9 and TRBJ2-3; TRBD2 matches at 11 bases. Germline CDR1 reads SGDLS; CDR2 reads YYNGEE. V gave up 4 bases and J gave up 1 base; unmatched junction bases: 5. This CDR3 has 16 residues. CDR3 sequence (DNA): TGTGCCAGCAGCAAACTAGCGGGAGTCGGCACAGATACGCAGTATTTT. Protein: CASSKLAGVGTDTQYF.

The chain employs TRBV5-6 and TRBJ2-7; no firm D call. V was clipped by 2 bases and J by 2 bases, with 2 bases between them. CDR3 length equals 11 residues. Germline CDR1 SGHDT, CDR2 YYEEEE. The CDR3, as DNA: TGTGCCAGCAGCTTCACCTACGAGCAGTACTTC. Encoded protein: CASSFTYEQYF.

The CDR3, as DNA: TGTGCCAGCAGTGAGACAGCTATTAGCTCCTACGAGCAGTACTTC. Translated, it gives CASSETAISSYEQYF. This rearrangement joins TRBV6-1 to TRBJ2-7; D might be TRBD1 (5 bases). Trimming shortened V by 3 bases and J by 0 bases, and 12 bases separated the two germline ends. The CDR3 runs 15 residues. In germline, CDR1 is MNHNS, CDR2 SASEGT.

The chain joins TRBV5-1 to TRBJ1-6, with D unresolved. The CDR3 loop spans 17 amino acids. Germline V gene sequence: CDR1 SGHRS, CDR2 YFSETQ. Between the trimmed V and J ends, which lost 0 bases and 10 bases, there was a span of 20 bases. In DNA form, the CDR3 reads TGCGCCAGCAGCTTGGACCTCACAGAGGGCCCCATCTCACCCCTCCACTTT. Its translation is CASSLDLTEGPISPLHF.

This clone turned up a few times. Distinct nucleotide sequences in the sample also encode this CDR3. The V call is TRBV19, the J call TRBJ1-5; a weak D match, TRBD1 (5 bases). Per the germline V gene, CDR1 is LNHDA and CDR2 is SQIVND (reference sequence). This CDR3 has 14 residues. V lost 7 bases and J 1 base, leaving 11 bases between the germline ends. The CDR3 sequence: CASTKGRSNQPQHF. CDR3 in DNA: TGTGCCAGTACCAAGGGACGGAGCAATCAGCCCCAGCATTTT. Variable domain in full (rest from reference TRBV19 and TRBJ1-5): DGGITQSPKYLFRKEGQNVTLSCEQNLNHDAMYWYRQDPGQGLRLIYYSQIVNDFQKGDIAEGYSVSREKKESFPLTVTSAQKNPTAFYLCASTKGRSNQPQHFGDGTRLSIL.

Turning to this clone: Within the sample, other DNA sequences also encode this same CDR3. The chain combines TRBV18 with TRBJ1-1; a weak D match, TRBD1 (6 bases). V gave up 3 bases and J gave up 3 bases, with 11 bases separating them. From germline, CDR1 is KGHSH and CDR2 LQKENI. This CDR3 is built from 14 residues. This CDR3 is CASSPRGGDTEAFF. The CDR3 nucleotides are TGTGCCAGCTCACCGAGGGGGGGGGACACTGAAGCTTTCTTT.

The rearrangement links TRBV2 to TRBJ2-7; TRBD1 is a possible D gene (6 bases). The CDR3 runs to 14 residues. In germline, CDR1 is SNHLY, CDR2 FYNNEI. Deletions cut 8 bases from V and 7 bases from J, with 21 bases between. CDR3 sequence reads: CASHRDFPPLEQYF. For the CDR3, the DNA is TGTGCCAGCCACAGGGATTTCCCTCCCTTGGAGCAGTACTTC.

The chain combines TRBV6-5 with TRBJ2-7, with TRBD2 identical over 8 bases. The CDR3 covers 15 residues. V dropped 2 bases and J dropped 2; count of bases not matched to a gene: 5. Germline V gene lookup returns CDR1 MNHEY and CDR2 SVGAGI. CDR3 coding DNA: TGTGCCAGCAGTTACGGTGTTAGCGGGACCTACGAGCAGTACTTC. As protein: CASSYGVSGTYEQYF.